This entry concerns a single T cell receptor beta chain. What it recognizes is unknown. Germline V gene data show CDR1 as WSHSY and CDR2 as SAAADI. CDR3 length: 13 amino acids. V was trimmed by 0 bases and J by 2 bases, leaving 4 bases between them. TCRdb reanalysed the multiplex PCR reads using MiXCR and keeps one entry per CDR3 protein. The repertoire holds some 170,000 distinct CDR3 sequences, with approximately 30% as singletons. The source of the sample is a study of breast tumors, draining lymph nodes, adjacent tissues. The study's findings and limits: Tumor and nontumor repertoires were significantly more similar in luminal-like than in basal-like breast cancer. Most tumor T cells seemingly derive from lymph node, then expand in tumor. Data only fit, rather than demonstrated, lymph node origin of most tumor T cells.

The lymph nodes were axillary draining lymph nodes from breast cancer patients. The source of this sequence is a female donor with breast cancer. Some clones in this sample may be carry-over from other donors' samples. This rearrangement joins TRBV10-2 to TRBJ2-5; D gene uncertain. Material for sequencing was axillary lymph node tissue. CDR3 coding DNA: TGCGCCAGCAGTGAGTCGAAGCAAGAGACCCAGTACTTC. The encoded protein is CASSESKQETQYF.